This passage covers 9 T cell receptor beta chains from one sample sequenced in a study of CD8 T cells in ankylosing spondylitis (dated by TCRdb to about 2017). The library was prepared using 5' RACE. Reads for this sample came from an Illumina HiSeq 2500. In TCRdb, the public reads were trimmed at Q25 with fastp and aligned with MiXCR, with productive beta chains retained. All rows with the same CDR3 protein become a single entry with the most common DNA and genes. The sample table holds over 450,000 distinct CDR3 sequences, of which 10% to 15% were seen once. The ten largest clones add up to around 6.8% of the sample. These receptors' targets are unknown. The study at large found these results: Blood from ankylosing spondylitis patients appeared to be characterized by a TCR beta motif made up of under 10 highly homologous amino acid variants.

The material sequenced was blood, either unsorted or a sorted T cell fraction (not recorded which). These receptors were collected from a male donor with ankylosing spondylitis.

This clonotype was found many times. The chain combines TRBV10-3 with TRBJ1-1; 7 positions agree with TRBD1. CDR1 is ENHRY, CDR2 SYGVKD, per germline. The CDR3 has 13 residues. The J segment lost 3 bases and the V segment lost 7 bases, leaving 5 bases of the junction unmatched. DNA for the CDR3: TGTGCCATCACCCGACAGGGAGACACTGAAGCTTTCTTT. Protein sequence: CAITRQGDTEAFF.

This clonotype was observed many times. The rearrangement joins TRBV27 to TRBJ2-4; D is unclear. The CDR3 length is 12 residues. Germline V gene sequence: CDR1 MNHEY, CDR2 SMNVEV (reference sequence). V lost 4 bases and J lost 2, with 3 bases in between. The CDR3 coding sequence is TGTGCCAGCAGTTCGTCCAAAAACATTCAGTACTTC. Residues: CASSSSKNIQYF.

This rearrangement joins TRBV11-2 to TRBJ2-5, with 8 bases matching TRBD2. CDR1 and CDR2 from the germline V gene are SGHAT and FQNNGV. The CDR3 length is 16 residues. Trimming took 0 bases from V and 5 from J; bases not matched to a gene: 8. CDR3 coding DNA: TGTGCCAGCAGCTTAGATCCCGGGAGGGCCCGGGAGACCCAGTACTTC. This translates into CASSLDPGRARETQYF.

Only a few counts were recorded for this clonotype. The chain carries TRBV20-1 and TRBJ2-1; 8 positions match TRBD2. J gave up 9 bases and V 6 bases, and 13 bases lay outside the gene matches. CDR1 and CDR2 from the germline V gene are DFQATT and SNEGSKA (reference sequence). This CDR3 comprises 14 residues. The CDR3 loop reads CSAPPRTSSAEQFF. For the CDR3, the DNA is TGCAGTGCCCCCCCCCGGACTAGCTCGGCTGAGCAGTTCTTC.

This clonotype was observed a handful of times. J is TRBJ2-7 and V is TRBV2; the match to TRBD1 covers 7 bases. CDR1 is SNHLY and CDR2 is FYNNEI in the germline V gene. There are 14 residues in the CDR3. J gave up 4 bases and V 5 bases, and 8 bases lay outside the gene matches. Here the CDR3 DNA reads TGTGCCAGCAGTCTACGGACAGGAATTTACGAGCAGTACTTC. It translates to CASSLRTGIYEQYF. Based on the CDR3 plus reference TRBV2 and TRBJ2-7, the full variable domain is EPEVTQTPSHQVTQMGQEVILRCVPISNHLYFYWYRQILGQKVEFLVSFYNNEISEKSEIFDDQFSVERPDGSNFTLKIRSTKLEDSAMYFCASSLRTGIYEQYFGPGTRLTVT.

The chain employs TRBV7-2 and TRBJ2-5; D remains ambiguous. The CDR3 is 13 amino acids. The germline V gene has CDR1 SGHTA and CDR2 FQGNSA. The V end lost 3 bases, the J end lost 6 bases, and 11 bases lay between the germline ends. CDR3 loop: CASSLGERKTQYF. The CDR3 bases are TGTGCCAGCAGCTTGGGCGAACGGAAGACCCAGTACTTC.

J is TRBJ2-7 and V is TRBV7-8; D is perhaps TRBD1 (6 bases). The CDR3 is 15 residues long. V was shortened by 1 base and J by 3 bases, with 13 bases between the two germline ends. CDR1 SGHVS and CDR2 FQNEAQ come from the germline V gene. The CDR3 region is CASSLGTDGDYEQYV. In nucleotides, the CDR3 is TGTGCCAGCAGCTTAGGGACAGATGGAGACTACGAGCAGTACGTC.

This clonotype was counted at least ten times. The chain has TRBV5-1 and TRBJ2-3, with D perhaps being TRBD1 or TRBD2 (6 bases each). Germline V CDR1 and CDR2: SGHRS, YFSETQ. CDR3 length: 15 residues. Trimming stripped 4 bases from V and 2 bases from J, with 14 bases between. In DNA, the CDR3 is TGCGCCAGCAGCCCGGCGGGACACCCCACAGATACGCAGTATTTT. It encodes CASSPAGHPTDTQYF.

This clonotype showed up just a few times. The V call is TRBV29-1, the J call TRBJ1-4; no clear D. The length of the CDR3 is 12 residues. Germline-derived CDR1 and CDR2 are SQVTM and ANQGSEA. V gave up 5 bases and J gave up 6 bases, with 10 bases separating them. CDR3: CSVWGVDEKLFF. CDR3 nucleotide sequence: TGCAGCGTTTGGGGAGTTGATGAAAAACTGTTTTTT. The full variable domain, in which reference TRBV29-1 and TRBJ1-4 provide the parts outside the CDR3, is SAVISQKPSRDICQRGTSLTIQCQVDSQVTMMFWYRQQPGQSLTLIATANQGSEATYESGFVIDKFPISRPNLTFSTLTVSNMSPEDSSIYLCSVWGVDEKLFFGSGTQLSVL.